What follows describes a single TCR beta chain. Its antigen is undetermined. The assay was immunoSEQ multiplex PCR, and TCRdb's table has in-frame clones only and misses some. The table records roughly 5,100 clones, 97% of them present only once. These data originate in a study of naive CD8 T cells in extremely preterm neonates. With V trimmed by 5 bases and J by 4 bases, 5 bases remained unmatched. CDR1 and CDR2 from the germline V gene are MNHEY and SMNVEV (reference sequence). The CDR3 has 16 amino acids. The study, taken as a whole, reports: Preterm neonates had significantly lower iChao1 richness than other age groups. Relative to older groups, preterm infants had shorter, less trimmed CDR3s with fewer N additions.

Deliveries were elective term cesareans at roughly 35-41 weeks, with no labor or membrane rupture. Sorted cells: live naive CD8+ T cells, CD45RA+CCR7+, Annexin V-negative. The sequence derives from a newborn in good health. The chain is built from TRBV27 and TRBJ2-5, with 15 bases identical to TRBD2. Sequencing was carried out using naive CD8+ T cells from cord blood. The DNA of the CDR3 is TGTGCCAGCAGTCCTGGACTAGCGGGGGGGCTAGAGACCCAGTACTTC. Translated: CASSPGLAGGLETQYF.